Each of the 27 T cell receptor beta chains below was sequenced from the same sample in a study of T cells of healthy individuals. TCRdb ran MiXCR on the 5' RACE reads and lists one entry per CDR3 protein. The repertoire consists of about 53,000 distinct CDR3 sequences, with about 15% occurring once and the leading ten covering approximately 16%. The receptors stem from a human donor in good health.

The genes are TRBV24-1 and TRBJ2-1; no clear D gene. This CDR3 comprises 14 residues. Germline CDR1 KGHDR, CDR2 SFDVKD. V lost 2 bases, J lost 7 bases, and 11 bases lay in between. The CDR3 nucleotides are TGTGCCACCAGTGATTCGACTCCGCGAAATGAGCAGTTCTTC. Protein: CATSDSTPRNEQFF.

This clonotype was picked up many times. The chain combines TRBV7-3 with TRBJ2-1; D call uncertain. Germline-derived CDR1 and CDR2 are SGHTA and FQGTGA. V was trimmed by 5 bases and J by 2 bases, leaving 13 bases between them. CDR3 length: 15 amino acids. The chain's CDR3 is CASSPGSSAYNEQFF. CDR3 DNA sequence: TGTGCCAGCAGCCCAGGATCGTCGGCCTACAATGAGCAGTTCTTC.

The chain employs TRBV6-6 and TRBJ1-2; tentative D call: TRBD1 (6 bases). Germline V CDR1 and CDR2: MNHNY, SVGAGI (reference sequence). V was trimmed by 6 bases and J by 3 bases, leaving 14 bases between them. This CDR3 spans 14 amino acids. The CDR3 bases are TGTGCCAGCAGCCCGGGACACGGCTACTATGGCTACACCTTC. It is translated as CASSPGHGYYGYTF.

This clonotype has a handful of counts. The chain links TRBV2 to TRBJ2-2; TRBD2 agrees at 12 bases. The V gene end was trimmed by 4 bases and the J gene end by 0 bases; junction bases not matched to a gene: 9. Germline lookup yields CDR1 SNHLY and CDR2 FYNNEI. The CDR3 length is 19 residues. CDR3 in DNA: TGTGCCAGCAGTGGAGGACTAGCGGGACGCCCTTCGAACACCGGGGAGCTGTTTTTT. Amino acids: CASSGGLAGRPSNTGELFF.

V and J are TRBV20-1 and TRBJ2-3; the D gene is possibly TRBD2 (7 bases). The CDR3 contains 15 residues. In germline, CDR1 is DFQATT, CDR2 SNEGSKA (reference sequence). The V end lost 5 bases, the J end lost 1 base, and 16 bases lay between the germline ends. CDR3 coding DNA: TGCAGTGCTTTCTCTGGGGGGGCAGGCACAGATACGCAGTATTTT. It is translated as CSAFSGGAGTDTQYF.

This clonotype showed up many times. The chain joins TRBV9 to TRBJ1-1, with 8 bases that match TRBD1. This CDR3 is built from 13 residues. The junction had 7 bases not matched to a gene; V was cut back by 4 bases and J by 8 bases. In germline, CDR1 is SGDLS, CDR2 YYNGEE. The CDR3, as DNA: TGTGCCAGCAGCTCCGGGACAGGCACGGAAGCTTTCTTT. Translating gives CASSSGTGTEAFF. Full variable domain (remainder filled in from reference TRBV9 and TRBJ1-1): DSGVTQTPKHLITATGQRVTLRCSPRSGDLSVYWYQQSLDQGLQFLIQYYNGEERAKGNILERFSAQQFPDLHSELNLSSLELGDSALYFCASSSGTGTEAFFGQGTRLTVV.

A few counts support this clonotype. The chain links TRBV6-5 to TRBJ2-2; either TRBD1 or TRBD2 may fit D (6 bases each). V lost 6 bases to trimming and J lost 4 bases, with 15 bases between them. The CDR3 covers 15 residues. Germline CDR1 reads MNHEY; CDR2 reads SVGAGI. CDR3: CASSPVGGSTGELFF. CDR3 in DNA: TGTGCCAGCAGCCCCGTAGGGGGGAGCACCGGGGAGCTGTTTTTT.

This clonotype was detected ten times or more. The rearrangement joins TRBV7-9 to TRBJ2-2; no reliable D call. Germline V CDR1 and CDR2: SEHNR, FQNEAQ (reference sequence). This CDR3 is built from 13 residues. Deletions cut 7 bases from V and 2 bases from J, with 8 bases between. CDR3 residues: CASKEINTGELFF. The CDR3, as DNA: TGTGCCAGCAAGGAAATTAACACCGGGGAGCTGTTTTTT.

This clonotype has at least ten counts. The chain recombines TRBV20-1 with TRBJ2-3; TRBD2 matches 12 bases. V shed 6 bases, J shed 4 bases, and the junction held 11 bases outside the gene matches. CDR1 and CDR2 (germline): DFQATT, SNEGSKA (reference sequence). The CDR3 totals 16 residues. The CDR3 sequence is CSAQLLAGGPPDTQYF. DNA for the CDR3: TGCAGTGCCCAGTTACTAGCGGGAGGTCCTCCAGATACGCAGTATTTT.

This clonotype was seen repeatedly, ten times or more. The CDR3 spells CASGSRREVLSGNTIYF. The CDR3 DNA reads TGTGCTAGTGGCTCCCGGAGGGAGGTTCTCTCTGGAAACACCATATATTTT. The chain employs TRBV12-5 and TRBJ1-3; no firm D call. The CDR3 is 17 residues long. Germline values: CDR1 LGHNT, CDR2 FRNRAP. The ends were cut back, 6 bases at V and 0 bases at J, with 18 bases in the middle.

The chain carries TRBV12-3 or TRBV12-4 and TRBJ2-1, with D possibly TRBD2 on 6 matching bases. V was shortened by 3 bases and J by 6 bases, with 15 bases between the two germline ends. The CDR3 covers 15 residues. The CDR3, as DNA: TGTGCCAGCAGTTTCCGCGGGAACATCCGCAATGAGCAGTTCTTC. Its protein product is CASSFRGNIRNEQFF.

This clonotype was detected a few times. CDR3 residues: CASSVAGQTGNTIYF. For the CDR3, the DNA is TGTGCCAGCAGCGTAGCTGGGCAGACTGGAAACACCATATATTTT. The chain joins TRBV9 to TRBJ1-3, with D hard to call. V lost 0 bases to trimming and J lost 2 bases, with 9 bases between them. The CDR3 totals 15 residues. CDR1 is SGDLS, CDR2 YYNGEE, per germline.

V and J are TRBV5-1 and TRBJ2-5, with 8 bases aligning to TRBD2. V shed 4 bases, J shed 4 bases, and the junction held 6 bases outside the gene matches. CDR3 length equals 14 residues. CDR1 is SGHRS, CDR2 YFSETQ, per germline. The CDR3 region has the DNA TGCGCCAGCAGCCCCCACGGGGGGGGAGAGACCCAGTACTTC. Amino acid sequence: CASSPHGGGETQYF.

This clonotype was counted many times. The chain carries TRBV2 and TRBJ2-3; no reliable D call. Germline V CDR1 and CDR2: SNHLY, FYNNEI. The CDR3 consists of 11 residues. V lost 4 bases and J 3 bases, leaving 2 bases between the germline ends. The DNA for the CDR3 is TGTGCCAGCAGTGCTACAGATACGCAGTATTTT. It specifies CASSATDTQYF.

The table lists this clonotype with a few counts. This chain connects TRBV18 to TRBJ1-1; 8 bases fit TRBD1. Germline V gives CDR1 KGHSH, CDR2 LQKENI. CDR3 size: 16 residues. V shed 3 bases, J shed 0 bases, and the junction held 6 bases outside the gene matches. The DNA for the CDR3 is TGTGCCAGCTCACCGGCAGGGGGCGGAGTGAACACTGAAGCTTTCTTT. This sequence encodes CASSPAGGGVNTEAFF. Filled out from reference TRBV18 and TRBJ1-1, the complete variable domain reads NAGVMQNPRHLVRRRGQEARLRCSPMKGHSHVYWYRQLPEEGLKFMVYLQKENIIDESGMPKERFSAEFPKEGPSILRIQQVVRGDSAAYFCASSPAGGGVNTEAFFGQGTRLTVV.

This clonotype was detected only once. The gene calls are TRBV9 and TRBJ1-2, with 7 nucleotides matching TRBD1. Trimming cost V 4 bases and J 5 bases; bases outside gene matches: 17. Germline V gives CDR1 SGDLS, CDR2 YYNGEE. The CDR3 is made up of 17 amino acids. The CDR3 nucleotides read TGTGCCAGCAGCCCACAGACAGGGATGATTTGGCAATATGGCTACACCTTC. Protein sequence: CASSPQTGMIWQYGYTF.

The sample holds a few counts of this clonotype. This chain uses TRBV7-9 with TRBJ1-4; D call uncertain. Trimming took off 1 base at V and 10 bases at J, with 7 bases between the two ends. The CDR3 is made up of 12 amino acids. Germline CDR1 SEHNR, CDR2 FQNEAQ (reference sequence). CDR3 protein: CASSLDSRKLFF. DNA of the CDR3: TGTGCCAGCAGCTTAGACAGCCGAAAACTGTTTTTT.

This clonotype has just a few counts. The V call is TRBV29-1, the J call TRBJ1-5; perhaps TRBD1 as D (5 bases). V lost 7 bases, J lost 4 bases, and 17 bases lay in between. The germline V gene encodes CDR1 SQVTM and CDR2 ANQGSEA. CDR3 length: 14 residues. The CDR3 loop reads CSAQRGDPNQPQHF. CDR3 nucleotide sequence: TGCAGCGCCCAAAGGGGAGATCCGAATCAGCCCCAGCATTTT.

This clonotype has ten or more counts. V and J are TRBV6-6 and TRBJ1-5; a weak D match, TRBD1 (6 bases). CDR1 and CDR2 (germline): MNHNY, SVGAGI (reference sequence). Trimming took 0 bases from V and 1 from J, leaving 10 bases between them. The CDR3 contains 16 residues. This CDR3 reads CASSYSSGESNQPQHF. CDR3 DNA sequence: TGTGCCAGCAGTTACTCTTCAGGGGAGAGCAATCAGCCCCAGCATTTT.

In its sample, this clonotype was seen a few times. The rearrangement uses TRBV4-1 and TRBJ1-2, with TRBD1 matching over 8 bases. The germline V gene has CDR1 MGHRA and CDR2 YSYEKL. The CDR3 runs to 17 residues. Trimming took 0 bases from V and 8 from J; bases not matched to a gene: 14. CDR3 in amino acids: CASSQDPGGNLMGGYTF. CDR3 sequence (DNA): TGCGCCAGCAGCCAAGATCCAGGGGGCAATCTAATGGGGGGCTACACCTTC.

A few counts support this clonotype. This chain uses TRBV6-6 with TRBJ2-3; the D gene is possibly TRBD2 (5 bases). This CDR3 has 17 residues. V was shortened by 0 bases and J by 0 bases, with 13 bases between the two germline ends. Germline CDR1 is MNHNY and CDR2 is SVGAGI (reference sequence). In DNA, the CDR3 is TGTGCCAGCAGTTACTCGGGCAGGCGGGCGAGCACAGATACGCAGTATTTT. Translation: CASSYSGRRASTDTQYF.

This chain joins TRBV20-1 and TRBJ1-1; 9 bases align to TRBD1. CDR1 and CDR2 from the germline V gene are DFQATT and SNEGSKA (reference sequence). The CDR3 sequence is 15 residues long. With 7 bases clipped from V and 0 bases from J, the junction kept 9 bases outside the gene matches. Written as DNA, the CDR3 is TGCAGTGGATACCGGACAGGGGCGTTGAACACTGAAGCTTTCTTT. Translating it yields CSGYRTGALNTEAFF.

This clonotype was recorded at least ten times. The J gene is TRBJ1-2, the V gene TRBV20-1; 11 bases align to TRBD1. J gave up 4 bases and V 4 bases, and 11 bases lay outside the gene matches. The CDR3 contains 16 residues. Looked up from germline, CDR1 is DFQATT and CDR2 is SNEGSKA (reference sequence). CDR3 sequence: CSAMHPGQGAAYGYTF. CDR3 in DNA: TGCAGTGCTATGCATCCTGGACAGGGGGCTGCCTATGGCTACACCTTC.

The V gene is TRBV6-2 or TRBV6-3, the J gene TRBJ2-5, with D unclear. The V gene lost 3 bases and the J gene lost 13 bases, with 12 bases spanning the gap. The CDR3 spans 11 residues. Germline V gene data show CDR1 as MNHEY and CDR2 as SVGEGT. The CDR3 DNA reads as TGTGCCAGCAGTTATTACGGATCGAGGTACTTC. It translates to CASSYYGSRYF.

The table lists this clonotype with a few counts. The V gene is TRBV12-3 or TRBV12-4, the J gene TRBJ1-2; 8 bases are a match to TRBD1. J was trimmed by 4 bases and V by 1 base; bases with no gene match: 5. The CDR3 has 15 residues. Written as DNA, the CDR3 is TGTGCCAGCAGTTTAGGGACAGGGCTAGGCTATGGCTACACCTTC. This gives the protein CASSLGTGLGYGYTF.

In its sample, this clonotype was seen a few times. The gene calls are TRBV20-1 and TRBJ1-1, with a tentative D call TRBD1 (5 bases). The CDR3 consists of 16 residues. Germline CDR1 reads DFQATT; CDR2 reads SNEGSKA (reference sequence). V was trimmed by 1 base and J by 1 base, leaving 16 bases between them. The CDR3 reads CSARGRTTSKNTEAFF. The CDR3 DNA follows: TGCAGTGCTAGAGGAAGGACAACCTCCAAGAACACTGAAGCTTTCTTT.

This clonotype has just a few counts. The chain has TRBV20-1 and TRBJ2-3, with D unresolved. Germline V gene data show CDR1 as DFQATT and CDR2 as SNEGSKA (reference sequence). Trimming removed 4 bases from V and 4 bases from J, with 9 bases in between. This CDR3 comprises 12 residues. CDR3 amino acids: CSAKPNADTQYF. The CDR3 DNA follows: TGCAGTGCTAAACCAAACGCAGATACGCAGTATTTT.